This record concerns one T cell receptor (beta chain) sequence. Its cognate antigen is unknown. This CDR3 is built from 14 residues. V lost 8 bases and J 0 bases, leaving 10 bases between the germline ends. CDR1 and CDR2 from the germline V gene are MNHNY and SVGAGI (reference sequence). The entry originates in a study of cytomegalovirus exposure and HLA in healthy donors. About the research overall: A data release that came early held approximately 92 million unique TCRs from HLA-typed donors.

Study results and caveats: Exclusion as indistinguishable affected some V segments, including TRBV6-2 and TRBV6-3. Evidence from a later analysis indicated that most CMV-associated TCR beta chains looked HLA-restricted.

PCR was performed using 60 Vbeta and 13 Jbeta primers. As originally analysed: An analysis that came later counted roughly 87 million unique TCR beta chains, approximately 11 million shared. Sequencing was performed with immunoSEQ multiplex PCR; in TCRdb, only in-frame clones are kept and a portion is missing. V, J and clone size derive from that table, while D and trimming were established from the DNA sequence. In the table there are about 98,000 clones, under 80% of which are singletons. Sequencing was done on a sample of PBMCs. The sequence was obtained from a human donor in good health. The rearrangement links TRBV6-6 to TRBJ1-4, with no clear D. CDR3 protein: CASAIVTTNEKLFF. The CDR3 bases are TGTGCCAGCGCGATAGTCACAACTAATGAAAAACTGTTTTTT.